Each of the 19 T cell receptor beta chains below was sequenced from the same sample in a study of T cells in Graves' hyperthyroidism and ophthalmopathy. TCR beta CDR3 regions were amplified from RNA transcripts. First-round RT-PCR of the TCR CDR3 relied on the HTBI primer set. TCRdb reprocessed the multiplex PCR reads via MiXCR and lists one record per CDR3 protein. Of around 290,000 distinct CDR3 sequences in the sample, 17% were seen once. Sequencing was carried out using blood. Receptors were obtained from a woman aged 60-70 years with Graves' ophthalmopathy.

This clonotype was counted a few times. This rearrangement joins TRBV6-1 to TRBJ2-7, with D possibly TRBD2 on 5 matching bases. This CDR3 spans 14 amino acids. Germline V CDR1 and CDR2: MNHNS, SASEGT. The germline V and J ends were trimmed by 6 bases and 0 bases, with 12 bases remaining between them. The CDR3 DNA is TGTGCCAGCAGCTCTATAGCGAGCTCCTACGAGCAGTACTTC. It translates to CASSSIASSYEQYF.

There are many counts of this clonotype. The chain is built from TRBV20-1 and TRBJ2-3; D is possibly TRBD2 (6 bases). Germline lookup yields CDR1 DFQATT and CDR2 SNEGSKA (reference sequence). The CDR3 extends over 16 amino acids. Trimming took 0 bases from V and 2 from J, leaving 15 bases between them. Here the CDR3 DNA reads TGCAGTGCTAGAGATCACAGCGGGCTCAACACAGATACGCAGTATTTT. Residues: CSARDHSGLNTDTQYF.

The V and J genes are TRBV29-1 and TRBJ2-1, with D possibly TRBD1 on 5 matching bases. CDR1 is SQVTM, CDR2 ANQGSEA, per germline. Trimming stripped 4 bases from V and 5 bases from J, with 9 bases between. The CDR3 totals 12 residues. CDR3 protein: CSVGRGDNEQFF. DNA for the CDR3: TGCAGCGTTGGAAGGGGCGACAATGAGCAGTTCTTC.

This chain uses TRBV29-1 with TRBJ2-7; unclear D gene. The CDR3 has 13 residues. CDR1 and CDR2 from the germline V gene are SQVTM and ANQGSEA. V was clipped by 4 bases and J by 0 bases, with 10 bases between them. In DNA form, the CDR3 reads TGCAGCGTTGTCCACGGAAACTCCTACGAGCAGTACTTC. It translates to CSVVHGNSYEQYF.

This clonotype was counted ten times or more. V and J are TRBV28 and TRBJ2-5, with unresolved D. V was trimmed by 2 bases and J by 2 bases, leaving 15 bases between them. The CDR3 is 16 residues long. Per germline, CDR1 MDHEN and CDR2 SYDVKM. CDR3 in DNA: TGTGCCAGCAGTTTAATCTGGGTTAAGAGGCAAGAGACCCAGTACTTC. Translating it yields CASSLIWVKRQETQYF.

The V gene is TRBV20-1, the J gene TRBJ2-5; TRBD2 matches 13 bases. Losses at the gene ends were 3 bases for V and 0 bases for J; bases not matched to a gene: 1. The length of the CDR3 is 15 residues. Germline V lookup: CDR1 DFQATT, CDR2 SNEGSKA (reference sequence). The CDR3 loop is CSARGTSGDQETQYF. In DNA, the CDR3 is TGCAGTGCTAGGGGGACTAGCGGGGACCAAGAGACCCAGTACTTC.

This clonotype was seen repeatedly, ten times or more. V gene TRBV11-2 combines with J gene TRBJ2-5; D ambiguous. This CDR3 contains 15 residues. Trimming left V 5 bases short and J 0 bases short, with 13 bases between. Germline CDR1 and CDR2: SGHAT and FQNNGV. The CDR3, as DNA: TGTGCCAGCAGCCGCCGCCCCCGGGACCAAGAGACCCAGTACTTC. Its protein is CASSRRPRDQETQYF.

This clonotype occurred a few times. The chain couples TRBV11-2 to TRBJ1-2; 7 nucleotides align to TRBD1. This CDR3 has 14 residues. Per germline, CDR1 SGHAT and CDR2 FQNNGV. V shed 7 bases, J shed 2 bases, and the junction held 7 bases outside the gene matches. CDR3 region: CASIGSQGNYGYTF. CDR3 DNA sequence: TGTGCCAGCATTGGGTCACAGGGGAACTATGGCTACACCTTC. Filled out from reference TRBV11-2 and TRBJ1-2, the complete variable domain reads EAGVAQSPRYKIIEKRQSVAFWCNPISGHATLYWYQQILGQGPKLLIQFQNNGVVDDSQLPKDRFSAERLKGVDSTLKIQPAKLEDSAVYLCASIGSQGNYGYTFGSGTRLTVV.

A few counts support this clonotype. The chain carries TRBV6-1 and TRBJ2-3; D gene uncertain. V lost 6 bases and J lost 1, with 5 bases in between. This CDR3 spans 12 amino acids. Germline CDR1 reads MNHNS; CDR2 reads SASEGT. This CDR3 is CASRQGTDTQYF. CDR3 bases: TGTGCCAGCAGACAAGGCACAGATACGCAGTATTTT.

This clonotype has just one count. A much bigger clone sits one base away, suggesting this may be a read error. CDR3 nucleotides: TGTGCCAGCAGTTTTAGGAACTATGGCTGCACCTTC. This gives the protein CASSFRNYGCTF. The V call is TRBV28, the J call TRBJ1-2; D unresolved. The CDR3 consists of 12 residues. Germline V gene lookup returns CDR1 MDHEN and CDR2 SYDVKM.

The V gene is TRBV11-3, the J gene TRBJ2-2, with D maybe TRBD1 (6 bases). The length of the CDR3 is 15 residues. Per the germline V gene, CDR1 is SGHNT and CDR2 is YENEEA. The V end lost 5 bases, the J end lost 4 bases, and 14 bases lay between the germline ends. CDR3 DNA: TGTGCCAGCAGCCGCTTGGGGGCAGGCACCGGGGAGCTGTTTTTT. This codes for CASSRLGAGTGELFF. Complete variable domain (other parts from reference TRBV11-3 and TRBJ2-2): EAGVVQSPRYKIIEKKQPVAFWCNPISGHNTLYWYLQNLGQGPELLIRYENEEAVDDSQLPKDRFSAERLKGVDSTLKIQPAELGDSAVYLCASSRLGAGTGELFFGEGSRLTVL.

This clonotype occurred many times. This chain joins TRBV5-1 and TRBJ2-1; 9 bases line up with TRBD2. The germline V gene encodes CDR1 SGHRS and CDR2 YFSETQ. CDR3 length equals 15 residues. Trimming cost V 5 bases and J 5 bases; bases outside gene matches: 8. CDR3 in amino acids: CASRALAGNNNEQFF. CDR3 DNA: TGCGCCAGCAGGGCCCTAGCGGGAAATAACAATGAGCAGTTCTTC.

This clonotype was recorded many times. The chain carries TRBV2 and TRBJ2-2; D unresolved. Germline loops: CDR1 SNHLY, CDR2 FYNNEI. The CDR3 loop spans 15 amino acids. The V and J ends lost 2 bases and 6 bases respectively, with 13 bases between them. The CDR3 DNA reads TGTGCCAGCAGTGAAAGCACTTCGGGCGCCGGGGAGCTGTTTTTT. Translation gives CASSESTSGAGELFF.

This clonotype occurred many times. The genes are TRBV19 and TRBJ1-5; 7 nucleotides match TRBD1. The length of the CDR3 is 16 residues. Per the germline V gene, CDR1 is LNHDA and CDR2 is SQIVND (reference sequence). V dropped 8 bases and J dropped 4; count of bases not matched to a gene: 14. CDR3 in DNA: TGTGCCAGTCGACCGACCCTGGGACAGTTTAATCAGCCCCAGCATTTT. Its translation is CASRPTLGQFNQPQHF.

This clonotype has a handful of counts. V and J are TRBV12-5 and TRBJ1-3, with D unresolved. CDR3 length: 13 amino acids. Trimming left V 7 bases short and J 8 bases short, with 15 bases between. Per germline, CDR1 LGHNT and CDR2 FRNRAP. The CDR3 here is CASAFTRTDTIYF. The CDR3, as DNA: TGTGCTAGTGCCTTTACAAGGACCGACACCATATATTTT.

This clonotype appeared a few times. The J gene is TRBJ2-1, the V gene TRBV4-1; 7 positions agree with TRBD1. The J segment lost 7 bases and the V segment lost 3 bases, leaving 6 bases of the junction unmatched. CDR1 is MGHRA, CDR2 YSYEKL, per germline. This CDR3 is built from 14 residues. This CDR3 is CASSHRTGWNEQFF. CDR3 in DNA: TGCGCCAGCAGCCATAGGACAGGCTGGAATGAGCAGTTCTTC.

V usage is TRBV4-2 and J usage is TRBJ1-2; a possible D gene is TRBD1 (6 bases). Per the germline V gene, CDR1 is LGHNA and CDR2 is YNFKEQ. The V end was cut by 7 bases, the J end by 6 bases, with 18 bases between. The CDR3 length is 14 residues. CDR3 in DNA: TGTGCCAGCAACCGACCTGCAGGGGCGAATGGCTACACCTTC. It encodes CASNRPAGANGYTF.

The genes are TRBV18 and TRBJ1-4, with D unresolved. This CDR3 is 15 amino acids long. CDR1 KGHSH and CDR2 LQKENI come from the germline V gene. The V end lost 6 bases, the J end lost 4 bases, and 15 bases lay between the germline ends. CDR3 in DNA: TGTGCCAGCTCCGGCGTGTTGAGGGATAATGAAAAACTGTTTTTT. Amino acid sequence: CASSGVLRDNEKLFF.

This clonotype was observed many times. J is TRBJ1-5 and V is TRBV7-2; maybe TRBD1 (5 bases). This CDR3 region has 14 residues. Deletions cut 2 bases from V and 4 bases from J, with 9 bases between. Looked up from germline, CDR1 is SGHTA and CDR2 is FQGNSA. CDR3 residues: CASSLSRENQPQHF. CDR3 sequence (DNA): TGTGCCAGCAGCTTAAGCAGGGAGAATCAGCCCCAGCATTTT.